This T cell receptor (beta chain) was retrieved from a study of blood T cell repertoires in COVID-19. Whole-study context: Nucleic acid was either cDNA or gDNA, and it came from T cells, B-cell-depleted T cells, or PBMCs.

V lost 4 bases to trimming and J lost 8 bases; unmatched junction nucleotides: 10. The CDR3 loop spans 14 amino acids. CDR1 and CDR2 from the germline V gene are MNHEY and SVGEGT. This clone was observed a few times. Data came from immunoSEQ multiplex PCR; TCRdb stores just in-frame clones and leaves some out. The sample includes roughly 200,000 clones, roughly 90% of them seen just once. This sequence joins TRBV6-2 or TRBV6-3 and TRBJ2-7, with 8 bases lining up with TRBD2. Sequencing input: peripheral blood. The sequence derives from a man aged 35 to 55 with acute or convalescent COVID-19. In nucleotides, the CDR3 is TGTGCCAGCAGTTTCGGGACTAGGCCTTTCAAGCAGTACTTC. It yields the protein CASSFGTRPFKQYF.